This TCR beta chain was sequenced during a study of T-cell reconstitution after alpha-beta-depleted transplantation in children (dated by TCRdb to 2016 to 2017). Looking at the study overall: Using TCR repertoire profiling, the study quantitatively followed how T-cell immune reconstitution unfolded in children after TCRalphabeta/CD19-depleted allogeneic hematopoietic cell transplantation. What the authors observed across the whole study: In some patients, the high TCRbeta diversity seen at day 60 was put down to recipient T cells and intrathymic progenitors that had survived conditioning. The apparently early alphabetaT-cell count recovery about two months after transplant was reportedly dependent on only several hundred rapidly expanded clones derived from non-depleted graft cells. Over subsequent months, a decline in hyperexpanded clone frequencies was noted, and after one year, T-cell counts and TCRbeta diversity were mostly ascribed to newly produced T cells.

The library was prepared using PCR. The reads were generated on an Illumina HiSeq 2500. To normalize quantification of the TCRbeta repertoire, the TCR libraries were built with molecular barcoding that relied on unique molecular identifiers. The public reads were reprocessed in TCRdb via fastp at Q25 and MiXCR, keeping in-frame beta chains. Every CDR3 protein is listed once, alongside the most common genes and DNA of its rows. The sample has 500,000 or so distinct CDR3 sequences on record, roughly an eighth of them singletons. Less than 15% of the sample is taken by the ten largest. The CDR3 runs 18 amino acids, cysteine and phenylalanine included. The DNA shown is the 54-base CDR3, in frame from base 1. Sequences SGHRS (CDR1) and YFSETQ (CDR2) are obtained from the germline V gene. V ends up 0 bases short and J 0 bases short, with an unmatched junction base count of 8. Explained via the paper, the treatment or condition label denotes: allogeneic hematopoietic cell transplantation with graft depleted of TCRalphabeta T cells and CD19 B cells. TCRalphabeta/CD19-depleted allogeneic hematopoietic cell grafts were given to the transplant recipients, all of whom were children.

Points on this clonotype: Its antigen remains undetermined. Base quality data are lacking; no much larger clone is found one base away.

The chain is encoded by TRBV5-1 joined to TRBJ2-1; the junction holds 8 bases that match TRBD2. This receptor was obtained from a female patient aged 2-10 years who had a stem cell transplant for aplastic anemia, so the T cells may come from the graft donor. Sequenced here: PBMCs, mostly from graft donor cells, sampled 180 days after TCRalphabeta/CD19-depleted stem cell transplant. CDR3 protein: CASSLGLGSGSSYNEQFF. The nucleotide sequence is given as TGCGCCAGCAGCTTGGGGTTGGGGAGCGGGAGCTCCTACAATGAGCAGTTCTTC.